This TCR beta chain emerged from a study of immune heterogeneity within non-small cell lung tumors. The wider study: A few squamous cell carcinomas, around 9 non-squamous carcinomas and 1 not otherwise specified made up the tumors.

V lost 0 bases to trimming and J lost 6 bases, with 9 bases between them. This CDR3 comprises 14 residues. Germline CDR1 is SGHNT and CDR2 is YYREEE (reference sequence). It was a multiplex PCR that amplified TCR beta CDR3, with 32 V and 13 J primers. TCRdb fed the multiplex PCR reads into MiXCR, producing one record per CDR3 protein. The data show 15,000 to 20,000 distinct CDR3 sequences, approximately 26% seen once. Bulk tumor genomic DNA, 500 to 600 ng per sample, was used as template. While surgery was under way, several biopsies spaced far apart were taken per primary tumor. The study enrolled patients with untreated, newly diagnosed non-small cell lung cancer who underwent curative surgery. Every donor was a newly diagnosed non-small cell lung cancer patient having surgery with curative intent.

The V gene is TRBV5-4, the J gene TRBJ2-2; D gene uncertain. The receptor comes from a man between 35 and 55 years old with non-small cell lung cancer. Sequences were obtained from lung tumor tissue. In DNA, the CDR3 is TGTGCCAGCAGCTTGGCCGGGTCCTCCGGGGAGCTGTTTTTT. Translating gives CASSLAGSSGELFF.